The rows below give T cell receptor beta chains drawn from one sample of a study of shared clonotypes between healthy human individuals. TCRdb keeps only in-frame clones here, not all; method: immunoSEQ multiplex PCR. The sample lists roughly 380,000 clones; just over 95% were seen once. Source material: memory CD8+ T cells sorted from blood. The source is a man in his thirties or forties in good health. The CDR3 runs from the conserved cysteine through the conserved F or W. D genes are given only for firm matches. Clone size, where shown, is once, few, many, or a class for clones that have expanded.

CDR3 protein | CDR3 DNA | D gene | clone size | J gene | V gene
CASSSGTAFGTGELFF | TGTGCCAGCAGCTCCGGGACCGCCTTTGGCACCGGGGAGCTGTTTTTT | NA | NA | TRBJ2-2 | TRBV7-2
CATSRENQPQHF | TGTGCCACCAGCAGGGAAAACCAGCCCCAGCATTTT | NA | NA | TRBJ1-5 | TRBV15
CASSIARLTDTQYF | TGTGCCAGTAGTATAGCGCGGCTCACAGATACGCAGTATTTT | NA | NA | TRBJ2-3 | TRBV19
CASSFSMGTDTQYF | TGTGCCAGCAGCTTTTCGATGGGCACAGATACGCAGTATTTT | NA | NA | TRBJ2-3 | TRBV7-3
CASGPSGLAVPYEQYF | TGTGCCAGCGGGCCAAGCGGACTAGCGGTCCCCTACGAGCAGTACTTC | TRBD2 | NA | TRBJ2-7 | TRBV27
CASTTGGTYEQYF | TGTGCCAGCACAACAGGGGGTACTTACGAGCAGTACTTC | TRBD1 | NA | TRBJ2-7 | TRBV28
CAWSRPQGRQETQYF | TGTGCCTGGAGCCGTCCCCAGGGACGGCAAGAGACCCAGTACTTC | NA | NA | TRBJ2-5 | TRBV30
CASSLTPNTGELFF | TGCGCCAGCAGCTTAACCCCGAACACCGGGGAGCTGTTTTTT | NA | once | TRBJ2-2 | TRBV5-1
CASRRGSSSYNEQFF | TGTGCCTCCAGGCGGGGGTCGAGCTCCTACAATGAGCAGTTCTTC | TRBD2 | NA | TRBJ2-1 | TRBV19
CSVVVKNIQYF | TGCAGCGTTGTCGTCAAAAACATTCAGTACTTC | NA | NA | TRBJ2-4 | TRBV29-1
CASTVTGQGSVEQYF | TGTGCCAGCACAGTGACGGGACAGGGATCCGTCGAGCAGTACTTC | TRBD1 | NA | TRBJ2-7 | TRBV28
CASSFVGTNYGYTF | TGCGCCAGCAGCTTCGTAGGGACGAACTATGGCTACACCTTC | NA | NA | TRBJ1-2 | TRBV5-1
CASSLGQNTGELFF | TGTGCCAGCAGCTTAGGTCAGAACACCGGGGAGCTGTTTTTT | NA | NA | TRBJ2-2 | TRBV7-3
CASSPTVSYEQYF | TGTGCCAGCAGCCCGACGGTCTCCTACGAGCAGTACTTC | NA | NA | TRBJ2-7 | TRBV7-2
CASATGDGPYEQYF | TGCGCCAGCGCGACAGGGGACGGACCTTACGAGCAGTACTTC | TRBD1 | NA | TRBJ2-7 | TRBV10-1
CASSGAWSQPQHF | TGTGCCAGCTCGGGAGCATGGAGTCAGCCCCAGCATTTT | NA | NA | TRBJ1-5 | TRBV6-1
CASSRTGWGNQPQHF | TGTGCCAGCAGCCGGACAGGTTGGGGGAATCAGCCCCAGCATTTT | TRBD1 | NA | TRBJ1-5 | TRBV28
CASSPTRGHLGNQPQHF | TGTGCCAGCAGTCCTACCAGGGGGCACTTAGGCAATCAGCCCCAGCATTTT | TRBD1 | NA | TRBJ1-5 | TRBV28
CASSLRRTEAFF | TGTGCCAGCAGTTTAAGGAGGACTGAAGCTTTCTTT | NA | NA | TRBJ1-1 | TRBV28
CASSLINYGYTF | TGTGCCAGCAGCTTGATTAACTATGGCTACACCTTC | NA | NA | TRBJ1-2 | TRBV7-2
CASSLGLAGVEQYF | TGCGCCAGCAGCTTGGGACTAGCGGGAGTCGAGCAGTACTTC | TRBD2 | NA | TRBJ2-7 | TRBV5-1
CAISGETGLYGYTF | TGTGCCATCAGTGGGGAGACAGGCCTCTATGGCTACACCTTC | NA | NA | TRBJ1-2 | TRBV10-3
CASLTGAGNTIYF | TGTGCCAGCCTAACAGGGGCTGGAAACACCATATATTTT | TRBD1 | NA | TRBJ1-3 | TRBV28
CASSILLRTSGRGNEQFF | TGTGCCAGTAGTATTCTTTTAAGGACTAGCGGGAGGGGCAATGAGCAGTTCTTC | TRBD2 | NA | TRBJ2-1 | TRBV19
CSVRLGTAISGNTIYF | TGCAGCGTTCGATTGGGGACAGCTATTTCTGGAAACACCATATATTTT | TRBD1 | NA | TRBJ1-3 | TRBV29-1
CASSFFRDRGFSNTGELFF | TGTGCCAGCAGCTTTTTCCGGGACAGGGGGTTTTCGAACACCGGGGAGCTGTTTTTT | TRBD1 | NA | TRBJ2-2 | TRBV5-6
CASRQGRTEAFF | TGTGCCAGCAGACAGGGGCGCACTGAAGCTTTCTTT | TRBD1 | NA | TRBJ1-1 | TRBV6-5
CASSYATSGPYEQYF | TGTGCCAGCAGTTACGCGACTAGCGGCCCCTACGAGCAGTACTTC | TRBD2 | NA | TRBJ2-7 | TRBV6-5
CASSLGLAAYPPYEQYF | TGTGCCAGCAGTCTAGGACTAGCGGCTTACCCCCCCTACGAGCAGTACTTC | TRBD2 | NA | TRBJ2-7 | TRBV27
CASSDRSSGNSQIEAFF | TGTGCCAGCAGTGATAGGTCTTCGGGCAACTCCCAAATAGAAGCTTTCTTT | NA | NA | TRBJ1-1 | TRBV6-1
CASSPRDTGTYEQYF | TGTGCCAGCAGTCCACGGGACACGGGTACCTACGAGCAGTACTTC | NA | NA | TRBJ2-7 | TRBV27
CAIRADRAYGYTF | TGTGCCATCAGAGCGGACAGGGCCTATGGCTACACCTTC | TRBD1 | NA | TRBJ1-2 | TRBV10-3
CASSRETDTQYF | TGCGCCAGCAGCAGGGAAACAGATACGCAGTATTTT | NA | NA | TRBJ2-3 | TRBV4-1
CASSSFREWVQYF | TGTGCCAGCAGCTCCTTTAGGGAGTGGGTGCAGTACTTC | NA | NA | TRBJ2-7 | TRBV7-9
CASSVGRDRGRGYTF | TGTGCCAGCAGCGTAGGCCGGGACAGGGGCCGTGGCTACACCTTC | TRBD1 | NA | TRBJ1-2 | TRBV9
CASRIATNEKLFF | TGTGCCAGCCGTATAGCAACTAATGAAAAACTGTTTTTT | NA | NA | TRBJ1-4 | TRBV6-1
CASSYSKGGIYEQYF | TGTGCCAGCAGCTACTCGAAGGGGGGAATTTACGAGCAGTACTTC | NA | NA | TRBJ2-7 | TRBV6-6
CASSTTDNEKLFF | TGCGCCAGCAGTACGACAGATAATGAAAAACTGTTTTTT | NA | NA | TRBJ1-4 | TRBV10-1
CASGLGRTSGSNEQFF | TGTGCTAGTGGTTTGGGCAGGACTAGCGGGAGCAATGAGCAGTTCTTC | TRBD2 | NA | TRBJ2-1 | TRBV12-5
CASSVIGDNEQFF | TGTGCCAGCAGTGTGATAGGAGACAATGAGCAGTTCTTC | NA | NA | TRBJ2-1 | TRBV14
CASTRGGDTGELFF | TGTGCCAGCACCCGGGGGGGCGACACCGGGGAGCTGTTTTTT | TRBD2 | NA | TRBJ2-2 | TRBV7-3
CASSPGASGTYEQYF | TGTGCCAGCTCGCCAGGGGCTAGCGGCACCTACGAGCAGTACTTC | NA | NA | TRBJ2-7 | TRBV18
CASSFLSEWRGPNGYTF | TGTGCCAGCAGTTTCCTCTCGGAATGGAGGGGGCCCAATGGCTACACCTTC | TRBD1 | NA | TRBJ1-2 | TRBV27
CASSYDLGGSYEQYF | TGTGCCAGCAGCTACGACCTGGGGGGCTCCTACGAGCAGTACTTC | NA | once | TRBJ2-7 | TRBV4-2
CASSPGDGANVLTF | TGTGCCAGCAGCCCAGGGGACGGGGCCAACGTCCTGACTTTC | NA | NA | TRBJ2-6 | TRBV7-3
CATTRAGSPDTQYF | TGTGCCACCACTAGAGCGGGATCCCCCGATACGCAGTATTTT | TRBD2 | NA | TRBJ2-3 | TRBV28
CAISGQKGASYEQYF | TGTGCCATCAGTGGCCAGAAAGGGGCCTCCTACGAGCAGTACTTC | NA | once | TRBJ2-7 | TRBV10-3
CASKSGAGTQYF | TGTGCCAGCAAAAGTGGGGCAGGGACCCAGTACTTC | NA | NA | TRBJ2-5 | TRBV2
CASSERDRVPSGNTIYF | TGTGCCAGCAGCGAACGGGACAGGGTCCCTTCTGGAAACACCATATATTTT | TRBD1 | NA | TRBJ1-3 | TRBV9
CASSSGVTSGVYEQYF | TGTGCCAGCAGCTCTGGGGTCACTAGCGGGGTCTACGAGCAGTACTTC | TRBD2 | NA | TRBJ2-7 | TRBV5-8
CASSLSQPGRVSEQYF | TGTGCCAGCAGTTTATCCCAACCGGGGAGGGTCTCAGAGCAGTACTTC | TRBD2 | NA | TRBJ2-7 | TRBV28
CAISESLAGTQYF | TGTGCCATCAGTGAGTCCCTTGCCGGAACCCAGTACTTC | NA | NA | TRBJ2-5 | TRBV10-3
CASYRGTEAFF | TGTGCCAGCTATCGGGGGACTGAAGCTTTCTTT | NA | NA | TRBJ1-1 | TRBV6-6
CASRTLDRENQPQHF | TGTGCCAGCAGGACCCTCGACAGGGAGAATCAGCCCCAGCATTTT | TRBD1 | NA | TRBJ1-5 | TRBV28
CSAVNTEAFF | TGCAGTGCTGTAAACACTGAAGCTTTCTTT | NA | once | TRBJ1-1 | TRBV20-1
CASSLRRDGRNTQYF | TGTGCCAGCAGCTTACGGAGGGACGGGAGAAATACGCAGTATTTT | NA | NA | TRBJ2-3 | TRBV7-8
CASSEVGTGVDTQYF | TGTGCCAGCAGTGAAGTCGGGACAGGAGTGGATACGCAGTATTTT | TRBD1 | NA | TRBJ2-3 | TRBV6-1